The 26 T cell receptor beta chains in this list originate from one sample, sequenced in a study of control samples from healthy donors and cancer patients. Only in-frame clones appear in the TCRdb table, and some are missing; sequencing was by immunoSEQ multiplex PCR. This sample yields approximately 94,000 clones, of which roughly nine tenths are seen a single time; over 15% belongs to the top ten. Sequencing input: blood. Receptors were obtained from a woman aged 45 to 65 in good health.

This clone was recorded once. The chain links TRBV12-3 or TRBV12-4 to TRBJ2-7, with 7 bases matching TRBD1. The CDR3 totals 12 residues. In DNA form, the CDR3 reads TGTGCCAGCAGTTTGACAGGGCCTCTGGGTTTCGTC. Translation: CASSLTGPLGFV.

There are a few counts of this clone. The rearrangement uses TRBV20-1 and TRBJ1-1; D is unclear. V was trimmed by 3 bases and J by 1 base, leaving 15 bases between them. From germline, CDR1 is DFQATT and CDR2 SNEGSKA (reference sequence). The CDR3 runs to 15 residues. CDR3 residues: CSASGSGGGNTEAFF. The CDR3 nucleotides read TGCAGTGCTAGTGGCTCTGGCGGCGGGAACACTGAAGCTTTCTTT.

This clone was recorded only once. The chain uses TRBV15 and TRBJ2-7; the D is unclear. Deletions cut 4 bases from V and 3 bases from J, with 22 bases between. This CDR3 spans 17 amino acids. Germline V lookup: CDR1 LNHNV, CDR2 YYDKDF (reference sequence). The CDR3 DNA sequence: TGTGCCACCAGCACTCCCCTGGAACCGGACGGAGACTACGAGCAGTACGTC. This codes for CATSTPLEPDGDYEQYV.

This CDR3 reads CASSSTGSFNEQFF. Here the CDR3 DNA reads TGTGCCAGCAGTTCAACGGGCTCTTTCAATGAGCAGTTCTTC. The chain uses TRBV6-2 or TRBV6-3 and TRBJ2-1; no firm D call. The CDR3 length is 14 residues. Trimming shortened V by 4 bases and J by 6 bases, and 13 bases separated the two germline ends. Germline V gene data show CDR1 as MNHEY and CDR2 as SVGEGT.

This chain uses TRBV4-1 with TRBJ2-3, with 7 bases that match TRBD1. Germline V CDR1 and CDR2: MGHRA, YSYEKL. This CDR3 has 15 amino acids. V lost 4 bases to trimming and J lost 2 bases; unmatched junction nucleotides: 6. The DNA of the CDR3 is TGCGCCAGCAGCCTCTCGAGGGGGCTCACAGATACGCAGTATTTT. Translated: CASSLSRGLTDTQYF.

CDR3 amino acids: CASSALGGSYNEQFF. As DNA, the CDR3 is TGTGCCAGCAGTGCCTTGGGGGGGTCCTACAATGAGCAGTTCTTC. The genes are TRBV6-4 and TRBJ2-1; 7 nucleotides align to TRBD2. CDR3 length: 15 residues. The ends lost 4 bases at V and 1 base at J; junction bases unmatched: 4. Germline V gives CDR1 MRHNA, CDR2 SNTAGT.

This sequence joins TRBV14 and TRBJ2-4; no clear D gene. The CDR3 extends over 17 amino acids. V lost 0 bases and J lost 3, with 15 bases in between. The V gene's germline CDR1 is SGHDN and CDR2 FVKESK. The CDR3 DNA reads as TGTGCCAGCAGCCAAGAACCACTACTTGGGGACAAAAACATTCAGTACTTC. This codes for CASSQEPLLGDKNIQYF.

CDR3 protein: CASSERGGRSDTQYF. In DNA, the CDR3 is TGTGCCAGCAGTGAAAGGGGGGGCCGGTCAGATACGCAGTATTTT. The chain is built from TRBV2 and TRBJ2-3, with D tentatively TRBD2 (7 bases). The CDR3 length is 15 residues. The V end was cut by 2 bases, the J end by 4 bases, with 13 bases between. Germline CDR1 is SNHLY and CDR2 is FYNNEI.

The chain combines TRBV7-2 with TRBJ2-5; D not certain. The ends were cut back, 1 base at V and 2 bases at J, with 8 bases in the middle. Looked up from germline, CDR1 is SGHTA and CDR2 is FQGNSA. The CDR3 totals 14 residues. The CDR3 nucleotides are TGTGCCAGCAGCTTAGAAATCGTACAAGAGACCCAGTACTTC. Its translation: CASSLEIVQETQYF. The full variable domain, rest sourced from reference TRBV7-2 and TRBJ2-5, is GAGVSQSPSNKVTEKGKDVELRCDPISGHTALYWYRQSLGQGLEFLIYFQGNSAPDKSGLPSDRFSAERTGGSVSTLTIQRTQQEDSAVYLCASSLEIVQETQYFGPGTRLLVL.

The chain links TRBV6-4 to TRBJ2-3, with 7 nucleotides matching TRBD2. Unmatched junction bases numbered 6, after V lost 2 bases and J lost 4 bases. The CDR3 totals 15 residues. CDR1 and CDR2 from the germline V gene are MRHNA and SNTAGT. CDR3 residues: CASSDTAGRADTQYF. The CDR3 coding sequence is TGTGCCAGCAGTGACACGGCGGGGAGGGCAGATACGCAGTATTTT.

This chain joins TRBV6-5 and TRBJ2-7; D possibly corresponds to TRBD1 (6 bases). V lost 5 bases, J lost 9 bases, and 11 bases lay in between. This CDR3 has 11 residues. Germline CDR1 MNHEY, CDR2 SVGAGI. In DNA, the CDR3 is TGTGCCAGCAGTCAGGGGTCCGGGCAGTACGTC. Protein: CASSQGSGQYV.

J is TRBJ2-2 and V is TRBV7-9; D is unclear. The V end lost 4 bases, the J end lost 6 bases, and 9 bases lay between the germline ends. CDR1 and CDR2 (germline): SEHNR, FQNEAQ (reference sequence). This CDR3 has 13 residues. CDR3 nucleotides: TGTGCCAGCAGCTCTAGTCTCCCCGGGGAGCTGTTTTTT. Translation gives CASSSSLPGELFF.

The V call is TRBV11-2, the J call TRBJ2-3; D is uncertain. CDR1 is SGHAT and CDR2 is FQNNGV in the germline V gene. V was trimmed by 4 bases and J by 3 bases, leaving 8 bases between them. The CDR3 contains 13 residues. The CDR3 region is CASSSWETDTQYF. As DNA, the CDR3 is TGTGCCAGCAGCTCCTGGGAAACAGATACGCAGTATTTT.

This clone turned up a few times. The V gene is TRBV18, the J gene TRBJ1-6; TRBD1 is a possible D gene (5 bases). There are 15 residues in the CDR3. Germline V lookup: CDR1 KGHSH, CDR2 LQKENI. V was trimmed by 3 bases and J by 10 bases, leaving 16 bases between them. The CDR3 protein is CASSPQGPILSPLHF. The DNA for the CDR3 is TGTGCCAGCTCACCTCAGGGTCCCATACTATCACCCCTCCACTTT.

The J gene is TRBJ2-7, the V gene TRBV3-1 (or the pseudogene TRBV3-2), with 8 bases matching TRBD1. The CDR3 contains 17 residues. Per germline, CDR1 LGHDT and CDR2 YNNKEL (reference sequence). The V gene end was trimmed by 4 bases and the J gene end by 3 bases; junction bases not matched to a gene: 14. CDR3 residues: CASSLRSGTGVYYEQYF. In DNA, the CDR3 is TGTGCCAGCAGCCTGCGAAGTGGGACAGGAGTATACTACGAGCAGTACTTC.

The chain has TRBV5-6 and TRBJ2-7, with D perhaps given as TRBD1 or TRBD2 (5 bases each). Germline-derived CDR1 and CDR2 are SGHDT and YYEEEE. Trimming took off 4 bases at V and 2 bases at J, with 19 bases between the two ends. The CDR3 is 16 residues long. CDR3 in DNA: TGTGCCAGCAGCCCCGGGGCCCGGACACGAGCCTACGAGCAGTACTTC. Its protein is CASSPGARTRAYEQYF. Based on the CDR3 plus reference TRBV5-6 and TRBJ2-7, the full variable domain is DAGVTQSPTHLIKTRGQQVTLRCSPKSGHDTVSWYQQALGQGPQFIFQYYEEEERQRGNFPDRFSGHQFPNYSSELNVNALLLGDSALYLCASSPGARTRAYEQYFGPGTRLTVT.

This sequence joins TRBV30 and TRBJ1-2, with D perhaps TRBD1 (5 bases). Trimming cost V 6 bases and J 2 bases, with 13 bases left between them. The CDR3 totals 13 residues. Germline CDR1 GTSNPN, CDR2 SVGIG (reference sequence). The CDR3 spells CACRLGRNYGYTF. The CDR3, as DNA: TGTGCCTGCAGACTGGGGCGAAACTATGGCTACACCTTC. Variable domain in full (rest from reference TRBV30 and TRBJ1-2): SQTIHQWPATLVQPVGSPLSLECTVEGTSNPNLYWYRQAAGRGLQLLFYSVGIGQISSEVPQNLSASRPQDRQFILSSKKLLLSDSGFYLCACRLGRNYGYTFGSGTRLTVV.

This chain connects TRBV7-3 to TRBJ2-1, with a tentative D call TRBD2 (5 bases). The V gene's germline CDR1 is SGHTA and CDR2 FQGTGA. The V gene lost 1 base and the J gene lost 6 bases, with 10 bases spanning the gap. This CDR3 is built from 14 residues. CDR3 nucleotides: TGTGCCAGCAGCTTAATCTCGGGGTCCAATGAGCAGTTCTTC. It is translated as CASSLISGSNEQFF.

The chain employs TRBV30 and TRBJ2-5, with 9 bases that match TRBD1. This CDR3 is built from 14 residues. V lost 4 bases, J lost 5 bases, and 8 bases stayed unmatched. Germline CDR1 reads GTSNPN; CDR2 reads SVGIG (reference sequence). CDR3 loop: CAWIPGQGLETQYF. CDR3 in DNA: TGTGCCTGGATTCCCGGACAGGGGTTGGAGACCCAGTACTTC.

This sequence joins TRBV5-1 and TRBJ2-2; TRBD1 agrees at 7 bases. Trimming at V came to 7 bases and at J to 6 bases, leaving 6 bases not matched to a gene. Per germline, CDR1 SGHRS and CDR2 YFSETQ. This CDR3 comprises 13 residues. CDR3 DNA: TGCGCCAGCCGGGACAGTGGGGCCGGGGAGCTGTTTTTT. Translated: CASRDSGAGELFF.

CDR3 nucleotide sequence: TGTGCCAGCAGTTATTCGGTCCCGGAGGATGGCTACACCTTC. Its translation: CASSYSVPEDGYTF. The genes are TRBV6-6 and TRBJ1-2, with D unresolved. V lost 3 bases, J lost 6 bases, and 14 bases lay in between. The CDR3 runs to 14 residues. Germline-derived CDR1 and CDR2 are MNHNY and SVGAGI (reference sequence).

J is TRBJ2-1 and V is TRBV9; 9 nucleotides line up with TRBD2. CDR1 SGDLS and CDR2 YYNGEE come from the germline V gene. V shed 7 bases and J 8 bases; nucleotides not matched to a gene: 13. The CDR3 contains 15 residues. The DNA of the CDR3 is TGTGCCAGCTCACAGGTAGCGGGAGTCTCGGATGAGCAGTTCTTC. Translation gives CASSQVAGVSDEQFF. Full variable domain (remainder filled in from reference TRBV9 and TRBJ2-1): DSGVTQTPKHLITATGQRVTLRCSPRSGDLSVYWYQQSLDQGLQFLIQYYNGEERAKGNILERFSAQQFPDLHSELNLSSLELGDSALYFCASSQVAGVSDEQFFGPGTRLTVL.

The V and J genes are TRBV6-4 and TRBJ1-5; TRBD1 aligns across 12 bases. The CDR3 covers 19 residues. V lost 1 base to trimming and J lost 5 bases; unmatched junction nucleotides: 12. Per the germline V gene, CDR1 is MRHNA and CDR2 is SNTAGT. The CDR3 DNA reads TGTGCCAGCAGTGACTTACCGGGACAGGGGGCTGTCGGGCATCAGCCCCAGCATTTT. Amino acid sequence: CASSDLPGQGAVGHQPQHF.

The chain is built from TRBV5-8 and TRBJ1-5; D remains unclear. The CDR3 covers 13 residues. CDR1 SGHTS and CDR2 YDEGEE come from the germline V gene. Trimming removed 2 bases from V and 3 bases from J, with 6 bases in between. The CDR3 here is CASSFMSNQPQHF. In DNA form, the CDR3 reads TGTGCCAGCAGCTTCATGTCCAATCAGCCCCAGCATTTT.

The chain is built from TRBV5-1 and TRBJ1-6; 8 positions match TRBD1. V shed 2 bases and J 5 bases; nucleotides not matched to a gene: 3. This CDR3 spans 15 amino acids. Germline V gene lookup returns CDR1 SGHRS and CDR2 YFSETQ. The chain's CDR3 is CASSFPDRDNSPLHF. The DNA of the CDR3 is TGCGCCAGCAGCTTCCCGGACAGGGATAATTCACCCCTCCACTTT.

The rearrangement uses TRBV6-2 or TRBV6-3 and TRBJ1-6, with 7 bases lining up with TRBD1. The CDR3 runs to 15 residues. From germline, CDR1 is MNHEY and CDR2 SVGEGT. V shed 6 bases, J shed 5 bases, and the junction held 7 bases outside the gene matches. This chain's CDR3 is CASSNPGTDNSPLHF. In DNA form, the CDR3 reads TGTGCCAGCAGCAATCCGGGGACAGATAATTCACCCCTCCACTTT.